These 25 T cell receptor beta chains share one sample of origin, sequenced in a study of cytomegalovirus exposure and HLA in healthy donors. 60 Vbeta and 13 Jbeta primers were used in PCR. Clones were read by immunoSEQ multiplex PCR, and TCRdb kept only the in-frame ones, dropping some. The table records under 200,000 clones, about four fifths of them present only once. Material for sequencing was PBMCs. These receptors all stem from a woman aged 50 to 60 in good health and CMV-seronegative.

This chain connects TRBV5-1 to TRBJ2-3, with D maybe TRBD2 (5 bases). This CDR3 region has 18 residues. Per the germline V gene, CDR1 is SGHRS and CDR2 is YFSETQ. Trimming took 4 bases from V and 0 from J, leaving 21 bases between them. The CDR3 spells CASSPYVFARASTDTQYF. The DNA for the CDR3 is TGCGCCAGCAGCCCCTATGTGTTCGCGCGGGCCAGCACAGATACGCAGTATTTT.

This clone showed up just once. The chain couples TRBV27 to TRBJ2-7, with a tentative D call TRBD2 (7 bases). The germline V gene encodes CDR1 MNHEY and CDR2 SMNVEV (reference sequence). CDR3 length: 15 amino acids. Trimming removed 6 bases from V and 4 bases from J, with 19 bases in between. In nucleotides, the CDR3 is TGTGCCAGCAGGGGGAGGGGGACGTCCCCTTACGAGCAGTACTTC. It codes for CASRGRGTSPYEQYF.

This chain links TRBV28 with TRBJ2-7; TRBD2 agrees at 11 bases. The CDR3 is 16 amino acids. Looked up from germline, CDR1 is MDHEN and CDR2 is SYDVKM. Trimming removed 6 bases from V and 7 bases from J; junction bases left unmatched: 14. CDR3: CASSPPLGLAVKEQYF. CDR3 sequence (DNA): TGTGCCAGCAGCCCGCCCCTGGGACTAGCGGTCAAGGAGCAGTACTTC.

This chain joins TRBV25-1 and TRBJ1-6; D possibly corresponds to TRBD1 (6 bases). CDR3 length: 14 amino acids. Germline assignment: CDR1 MGHDK and CDR2 SYGVNS. V was cut by 6 bases and J by 6 bases, with 12 bases left in between. The CDR3 spells CASSSTGLNSPLHF. The CDR3 coding sequence is TGTGCCAGCAGCTCAACAGGGCTTAATTCACCCCTCCACTTT.

Worth noting for this clone: The same CDR3 also results from other DNA sequences found in this sample. V usage is TRBV6-5 and J usage is TRBJ2-1; 9 nucleotides line up with TRBD2. Germline assignment: CDR1 MNHEY and CDR2 SVGAGI. This CDR3 contains 16 residues. Trimming took 4 bases from V and 4 from J; bases not matched to a gene: 8. The DNA of the CDR3 is TGTGCCAGCAGTTCCCCCGGGACTAGCATATACAATGAGCAGTTCTTC. This codes for CASSSPGTSIYNEQFF.

The CDR3 loop reads CASSDPYSNQPQHF. CDR3 in DNA: TGTGCCAGCAGTGATCCTTATAGCAATCAGCCCCAGCATTTT. The chain joins TRBV25-1 to TRBJ1-5; D gene unclear. Looked up from germline, CDR1 is MGHDK and CDR2 is SYGVNS. Trimming pared 3 bases from V and 0 bases from J, leaving 6 bases between. The length of the CDR3 is 14 residues.

The V gene is TRBV6-5, the J gene TRBJ1-4; tentatively, D is TRBD1 (6 bases). The germline V gene has CDR1 MNHEY and CDR2 SVGAGI. V dropped 2 bases and J dropped 6 bases, with 10 bases sitting between them. CDR3 length: 14 amino acids. The CDR3 here is CASSYGGAYEKLFF. The DNA for the CDR3 is TGTGCCAGCAGTTACGGGGGGGCTTATGAAAAACTGTTTTTT.

The V and J genes are TRBV16 and TRBJ1-5; D uncertain. Trimming took off 0 bases at V and 7 bases at J, with 7 bases between the two ends. CDR1 and CDR2 (germline): KGHSY, FQNENV. The CDR3 spans 13 residues. DNA for the CDR3: TGTGCCAGCAGCCAATCCCGGGAGCAGCCCCAGCATTTT. It specifies CASSQSREQPQHF.

This chain links TRBV6-5 with TRBJ1-5, with 8 bases aligning to TRBD1. Germline V gene sequence: CDR1 MNHEY, CDR2 SVGAGI. V shed 0 bases and J 3 bases; nucleotides not matched to a gene: 4. This CDR3 spans 16 amino acids. This chain's CDR3 is CASSYSGTGPNQPQHF. Written as DNA, the CDR3 is TGTGCCAGCAGTTACTCTGGGACAGGCCCCAATCAGCCCCAGCATTTT.

J is TRBJ2-7 and V is TRBV5-1; a possible D gene is TRBD1 (5 bases). The CDR3 is made up of 13 amino acids. Germline values: CDR1 SGHRS, CDR2 YFSETQ. The V end was cut by 4 bases, the J end by 2 bases, with 10 bases between. The CDR3 sequence is CASSPTEAYEQYF. The CDR3 DNA is TGCGCCAGCAGCCCGACAGAGGCCTACGAGCAGTACTTC.

The J gene is TRBJ2-7, the V gene TRBV4-2; TRBD1 agrees at 10 bases. The V gene end was trimmed by 1 base and the J gene end by 6 bases; junction bases not matched to a gene: 6. The CDR3 is 15 amino acids. Germline-derived CDR1 and CDR2 are LGHNA and YNFKEQ. The CDR3 DNA follows: TGTGCCAGCAGCCAAGGGGACAGGGGCCTTTCCGAGCAGTACTTC. Translating gives CASSQGDRGLSEQYF.

The gene calls are TRBV9 and TRBJ2-1; 8 nucleotides match TRBD2. The V and J ends lost 3 bases and 3 bases, in that order; junction bases with no gene match: 5. This CDR3 contains 15 residues. The V gene's germline CDR1 is SGDLS and CDR2 YYNGEE. CDR3 in amino acids: CASSERGTNYNEQFF. In DNA form, the CDR3 reads TGTGCCAGCAGCGAGCGGGGGACCAACTACAATGAGCAGTTCTTC.

The DNA for the CDR3 is TGCGCCAGCAGCCAAGTACGGGGCGGGAGGTCCTCCTACAATGAGCAGTTCTTC. As protein: CASSQVRGGRSSYNEQFF. The chain carries TRBV4-3 and TRBJ2-1, with 8 bases matching TRBD2. The trim removed 1 base at V and 0 bases at J, leaving 8 bases unmatched. The CDR3 consists of 18 residues. Germline-derived CDR1 and CDR2 are LGHNA and YSLEER.

The chain combines TRBV5-1 with TRBJ2-5; 12 nucleotides match TRBD2. Trimming removed 3 bases from V and 5 bases from J; junction bases left unmatched: 8. This CDR3 has 16 amino acids. The germline V gene has CDR1 SGHRS and CDR2 YFSETQ. The CDR3 DNA reads TGCGCCAGCAGCTGGGCTAGCGGGGGGGCAGGCGAGACCCAGTACTTC. Translating gives CASSWASGGAGETQYF.

The V call is TRBV11-2, the J call TRBJ2-5; 10 bases fit TRBD1. CDR1 and CDR2 (germline): SGHAT, FQNNGV. The length of the CDR3 is 17 residues. The V segment lost 5 bases and the J segment 4 bases; nucleotides outside the gene matches: 13. The CDR3 is CASSPTAGTGARETQYF. The CDR3 nucleotides read TGTGCCAGCAGCCCCACTGCGGGGACAGGGGCCCGAGAGACCCAGTACTTC.

The chain links TRBV5-1 to TRBJ2-7, with D possibly matching TRBD1 (8 bases). Deletions cut 6 bases from V and 1 base from J, with 14 bases between. The length of the CDR3 is 14 residues. Germline CDR1 and CDR2: SGHRS and YFSETQ. This chain's CDR3 is CASNHRGGSYEQYF. As DNA, the CDR3 is TGCGCCAGCAATCACAGGGGGGGGTCCTACGAGCAGTACTTC.

The chain links TRBV2 to TRBJ2-5; D perhaps matches TRBD1 (6 bases). Germline assignment: CDR1 SNHLY and CDR2 FYNNEI. V dropped 4 bases and J dropped 5 bases, with 17 bases sitting between them. CDR3 length equals 15 residues. CDR3 in DNA: TGTGCCAGCAGTGGACAGGTGGGGGTCATGGAGACCCAGTACTTC. Its translation: CASSGQVGVMETQYF.

The chain employs TRBV4-3 and TRBJ2-1, with 14 bases lining up with TRBD2. V lost 1 base, J lost 6 bases, and 11 bases stayed unmatched. This CDR3 has 19 amino acids. CDR1 LGHNA and CDR2 YSLEER come from the germline V gene. CDR3 loop: CASSQGLAGGPVRSNEQFF. CDR3 in DNA: TGCGCCAGCAGCCAAGGACTAGCGGGGGGGCCGGTTCGGTCCAATGAGCAGTTCTTC.

The chain has TRBV13 and TRBJ2-7; 10 bases match TRBD2. CDR3 length equals 15 residues. Germline values: CDR1 PRHDT, CDR2 FYEKMQ (reference sequence). With V trimmed by 5 bases and J by 3 bases, 7 bases remained unmatched. The CDR3 DNA reads as TGTGCCAGCAGCCCAACTACTAGCGGGGACTACGAGCAGTACTTC. Encoded protein: CASSPTTSGDYEQYF.

The gene calls are TRBV28 and TRBJ2-7, with unresolved D. The CDR3 is 14 amino acids. V was pared by 3 bases and J by 5 bases, with 14 bases between. CDR1 and CDR2 (germline): MDHEN, SYDVKM. CDR3 sequence reads: CASSFVRPRHEQYF. CDR3 coding DNA: TGTGCCAGCAGTTTCGTGAGGCCTCGCCACGAGCAGTACTTC.

A remark on this clone: The junction and the germline gene differ at one end; a read error may be behind it. V is TRBV7-9 and J is TRBJ1-5; D possibly corresponds to TRBD1 (5 bases). Germline V gene sequence: CDR1 SEHNR, CDR2 FQNEAQ (reference sequence). This CDR3 is built from 14 residues. Here the CDR3 DNA reads TGTTCCAGCAGCTTATCACAGGACGCTTGGCCCCAGCATTTT. This encodes CSSSLSQDAWPQHF.

This clone was counted between two and nine times. A read error may account for a junction end that differs from germline. The chain is built from TRBV7-7 and TRBJ2-7; weak D call: TRBD1 (6 bases). There are 16 residues in the CDR3. Germline-derived CDR1 and CDR2 are SSHAT and FNYEAQ (reference sequence). The CDR3 bases are TGTGCTAGCAGCTTAGGTCCCTCACAGGGCAAATACGAGCAGTACTTC. Its protein is CASSLGPSQGKYEQYF.

The chain recombines TRBV6-1 with TRBJ2-3, with 8 nucleotides matching TRBD1. This CDR3 spans 15 amino acids. Germline lookup yields CDR1 MNHNS and CDR2 SASEGT. V lost 6 bases and J lost 0; bases outside the gene matches: 5. The CDR3 DNA is TGTGCCAGCAGCGCTCGACAGGGGAGCACAGATACGCAGTATTTT. Its translation: CASSARQGSTDTQYF.

V usage is TRBV11-2 and J usage is TRBJ2-3; the D gene is possibly TRBD2 (6 bases). V was pared by 4 bases and J by 2 bases, with 10 bases between. Germline V gene lookup returns CDR1 SGHAT and CDR2 FQNNGV. The CDR3 has 14 residues. CDR3 nucleotides: TGTGCCAGCAGCTGGAGGGCTTTCACAGATACGCAGTATTTT. This codes for CASSWRAFTDTQYF.

This clone was detected only a few times. The genes are TRBV30 and TRBJ1-5, with D possibly matching TRBD1 (6 bases). The CDR3 loop spans 15 amino acids. Germline values: CDR1 GTSNPN, CDR2 SVGIG (reference sequence). Trimming pared 0 bases from V and 6 bases from J, leaving 15 bases between. CDR3 residues: CAWSVGTLRGQPQHF. In DNA form, the CDR3 reads TGTGCCTGGAGTGTAGGGACACTTAGGGGTCAGCCCCAGCATTTT.